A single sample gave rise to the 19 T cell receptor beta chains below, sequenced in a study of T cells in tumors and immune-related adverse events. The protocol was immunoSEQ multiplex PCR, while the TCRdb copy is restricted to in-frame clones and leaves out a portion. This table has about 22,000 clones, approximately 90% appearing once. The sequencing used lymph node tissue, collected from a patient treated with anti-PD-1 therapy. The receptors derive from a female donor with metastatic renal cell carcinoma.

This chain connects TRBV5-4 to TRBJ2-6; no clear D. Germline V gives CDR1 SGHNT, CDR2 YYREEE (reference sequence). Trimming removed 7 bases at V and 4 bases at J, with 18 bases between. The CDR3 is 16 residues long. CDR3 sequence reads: CASGHEKSIGANVLTF. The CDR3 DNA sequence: TGTGCCAGCGGGCATGAGAAGTCTATAGGGGCCAACGTCCTGACTTTC.

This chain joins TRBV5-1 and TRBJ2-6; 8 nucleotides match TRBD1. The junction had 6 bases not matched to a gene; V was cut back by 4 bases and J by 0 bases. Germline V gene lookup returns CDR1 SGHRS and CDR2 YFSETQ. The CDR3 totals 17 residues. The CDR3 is CASSNGQGLSGANVLTF. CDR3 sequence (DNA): TGCGCCAGCAGCAACGGACAGGGCCTCTCTGGGGCCAACGTCCTGACTTTC.

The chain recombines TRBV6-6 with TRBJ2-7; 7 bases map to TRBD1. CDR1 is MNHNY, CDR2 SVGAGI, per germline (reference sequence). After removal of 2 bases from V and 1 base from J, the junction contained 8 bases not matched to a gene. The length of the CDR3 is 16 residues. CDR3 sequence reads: CASSYGRDSSSYEQYF. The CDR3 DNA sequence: TGTGCCAGCAGTTACGGAAGGGACAGCTCTTCCTACGAGCAGTACTTC.

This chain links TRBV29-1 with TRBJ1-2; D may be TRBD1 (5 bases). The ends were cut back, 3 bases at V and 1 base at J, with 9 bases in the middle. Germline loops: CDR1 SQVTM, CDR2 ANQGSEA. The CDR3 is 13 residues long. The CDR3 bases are TGCAGCGTTGAGTCAGGGCTTAACTATGGCTACACCTTC. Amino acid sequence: CSVESGLNYGYTF. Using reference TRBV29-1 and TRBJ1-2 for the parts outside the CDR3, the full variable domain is SAVISQKPSRDICQRGTSLTIQCQVDSQVTMMFWYRQQPGQSLTLIATANQGSEATYESGFVIDKFPISRPNLTFSTLTVSNMSPEDSSIYLCSVESGLNYGYTFGSGTRLTVV.

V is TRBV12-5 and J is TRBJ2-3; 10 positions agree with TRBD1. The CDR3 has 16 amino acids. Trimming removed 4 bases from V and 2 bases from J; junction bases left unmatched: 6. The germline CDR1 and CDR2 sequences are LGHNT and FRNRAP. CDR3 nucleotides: TGTGCTAGTGGTTCGGGACAGGGGACTCCCACAGATACGCAGTATTTT. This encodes CASGSGQGTPTDTQYF.

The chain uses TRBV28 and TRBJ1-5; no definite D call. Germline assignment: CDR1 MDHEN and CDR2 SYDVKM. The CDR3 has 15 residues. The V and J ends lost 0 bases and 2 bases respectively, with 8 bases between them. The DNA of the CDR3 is TGTGCCAGCAGTTTATGGGGCGGTGGCAATCAGCCCCAGCATTTT. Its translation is CASSLWGGGNQPQHF.

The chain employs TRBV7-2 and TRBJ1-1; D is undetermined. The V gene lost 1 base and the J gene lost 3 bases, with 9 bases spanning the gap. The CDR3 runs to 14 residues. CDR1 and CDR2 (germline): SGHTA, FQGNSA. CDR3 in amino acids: CASSLESGYTEAFF. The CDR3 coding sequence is TGTGCCAGCAGCTTAGAGTCCGGGTACACTGAAGCTTTCTTT.

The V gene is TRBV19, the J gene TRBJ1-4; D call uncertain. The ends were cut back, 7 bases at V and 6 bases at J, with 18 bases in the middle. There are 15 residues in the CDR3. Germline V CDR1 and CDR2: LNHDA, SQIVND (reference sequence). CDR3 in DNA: TGTGCCAGTAAAAGGAATACGGAGGGATATGAAAAACTGTTTTTT. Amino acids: CASKRNTEGYEKLFF. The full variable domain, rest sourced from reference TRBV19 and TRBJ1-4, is DGGITQSPKYLFRKEGQNVTLSCEQNLNHDAMYWYRQDPGQGLRLIYYSQIVNDFQKGDIAEGYSVSREKKESFPLTVTSAQKNPTAFYLCASKRNTEGYEKLFFGSGTQLSVL.

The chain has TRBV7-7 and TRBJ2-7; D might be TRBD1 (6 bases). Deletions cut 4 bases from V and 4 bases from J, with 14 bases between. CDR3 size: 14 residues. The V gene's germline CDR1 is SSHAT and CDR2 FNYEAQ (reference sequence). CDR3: CASSSDRNLYEQYF. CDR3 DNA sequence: TGTGCCAGCAGCTCAGACAGGAACCTATACGAGCAGTACTTC.

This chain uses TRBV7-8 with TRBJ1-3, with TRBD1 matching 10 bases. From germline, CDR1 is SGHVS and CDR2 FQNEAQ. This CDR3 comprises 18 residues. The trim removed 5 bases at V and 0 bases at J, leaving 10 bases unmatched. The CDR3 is CASSPGTGVLISGNTIYF. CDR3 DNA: TGTGCCAGCAGCCCCGGGACAGGGGTTTTAATCTCTGGAAACACCATATATTTT.

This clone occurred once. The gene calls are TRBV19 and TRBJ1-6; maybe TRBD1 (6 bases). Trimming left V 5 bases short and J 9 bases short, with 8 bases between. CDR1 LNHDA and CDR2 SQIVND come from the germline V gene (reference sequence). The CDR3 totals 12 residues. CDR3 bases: TGTGCCAGTAGTGTCAGGGGTTCACCCCTCCACTTT. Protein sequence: CASSVRGSPLHF.

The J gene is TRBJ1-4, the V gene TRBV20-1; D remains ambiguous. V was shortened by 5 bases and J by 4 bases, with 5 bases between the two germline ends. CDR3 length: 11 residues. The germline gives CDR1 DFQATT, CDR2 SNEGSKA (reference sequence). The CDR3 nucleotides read TGCAGTGCTCGGGGTAATGAAAAACTGTTTTTT. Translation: CSARGNEKLFF.

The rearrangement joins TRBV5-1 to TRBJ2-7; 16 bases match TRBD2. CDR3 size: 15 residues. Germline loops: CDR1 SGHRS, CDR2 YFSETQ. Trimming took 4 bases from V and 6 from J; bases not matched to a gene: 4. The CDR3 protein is CASSPGTSGRGEQYF. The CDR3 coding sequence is TGCGCCAGCAGCCCCGGGACTAGCGGGAGGGGCGAGCAGTACTTC.

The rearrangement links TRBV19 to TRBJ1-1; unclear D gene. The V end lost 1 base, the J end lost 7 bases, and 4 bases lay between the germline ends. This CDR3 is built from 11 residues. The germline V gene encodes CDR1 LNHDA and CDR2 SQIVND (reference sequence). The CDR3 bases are TGTGCCAGTAGTATAGTACGTGAAGCTTTCTTT. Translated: CASSIVREAFF.

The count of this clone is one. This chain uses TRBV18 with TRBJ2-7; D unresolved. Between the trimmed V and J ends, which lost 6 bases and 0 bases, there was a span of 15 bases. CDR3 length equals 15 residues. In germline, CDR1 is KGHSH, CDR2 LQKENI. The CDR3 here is CASSFAPQSSYEQYF. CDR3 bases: TGTGCCAGCTCCTTCGCCCCGCAGAGCTCCTACGAGCAGTACTTC.

The CDR3 coding sequence is TGTGCCAGCAGCTTAGTCGGGGAAGGCCAGCCCCAGCATTTT. It codes for CASSLVGEGQPQHF. V is TRBV7-9 and J is TRBJ1-5; no clear D gene. Trimming took 1 base from V and 7 from J, leaving 11 bases between them. Germline assignment: CDR1 SEHNR and CDR2 FQNEAQ (reference sequence). CDR3 length: 14 amino acids. The whole variable domain, remainder taken from reference TRBV7-9 and TRBJ1-5, is DTGVSQNPRHKITKRGQNVTFRCDPISEHNRLYWYRQTLGQGPEFLTYFQNEAQLEKSRLLSDRFSAERPKGSFSTLEIQRTEQGDSAMYLCASSLVGEGQPQHFGDGTRLSIL.

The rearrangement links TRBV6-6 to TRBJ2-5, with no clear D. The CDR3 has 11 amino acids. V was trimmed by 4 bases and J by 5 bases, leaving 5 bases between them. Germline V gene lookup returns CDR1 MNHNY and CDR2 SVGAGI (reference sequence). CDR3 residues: CASSSSETQYF. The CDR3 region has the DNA TGTGCCAGCAGTTCTTCTGAGACCCAGTACTTC.

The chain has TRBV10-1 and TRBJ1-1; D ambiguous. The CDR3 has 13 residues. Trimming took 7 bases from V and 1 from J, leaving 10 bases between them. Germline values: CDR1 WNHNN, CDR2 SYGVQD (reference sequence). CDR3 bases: TGCGCCAGCACCCTCTCTGAGAACACTGAAGCTTTCTTT. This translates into CASTLSENTEAFF.

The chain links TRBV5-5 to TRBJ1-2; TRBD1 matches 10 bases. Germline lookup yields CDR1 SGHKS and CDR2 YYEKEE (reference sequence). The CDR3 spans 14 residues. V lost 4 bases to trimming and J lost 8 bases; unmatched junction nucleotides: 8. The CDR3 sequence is CASSPGDRGGGYTF. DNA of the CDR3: TGTGCCAGCAGCCCCGGGGACAGGGGTGGCGGCTACACCTTC.